The 25 T cell receptor beta chains listed next were all sequenced from one sample in a study of vaccination effects on CD4 cells after COVID-19. The ViraFEST assay expanded antigen-specific CD4+ T cells with viral peptide pools before sequencing. Culturing for 10 to 11 days preceded CD4+ T cell isolation. Each participant was administered two doses of either the BNT162b2 or the mRNA-1273 vaccine. Some clones are missing from TCRdb's copy, which holds only in-frame ones; the method was immunoSEQ multiplex PCR. The sample carries around 32,000 clones, approximately 60% recorded once. Their antigens remain unidentified. Sequenced here: CD4+ T cells from PBMCs cultured with SARS-CoV-2 spike peptides, sampled after COVID-19 vaccination. The receptors originated from a human donor who received a COVID-19 vaccine.

The chain employs TRBV27 and TRBJ2-7; TRBD1 agrees at 7 bases. Trimming removed 4 bases from V and 0 bases from J; junction bases left unmatched: 6. CDR1 MNHEY and CDR2 SMNVEV come from the germline V gene (reference sequence). The CDR3 sequence is 15 residues long. The CDR3 region is CASSSWTGLSYEQYF. CDR3 DNA sequence: TGTGCCAGCAGTTCCTGGACAGGACTCTCCTACGAGCAGTACTTC.

The gene calls are TRBV27 and TRBJ2-6; 7 nucleotides line up with TRBD1. Germline-derived CDR1 and CDR2 are MNHEY and SMNVEV (reference sequence). V lost 4 bases to trimming and J lost 0 bases; unmatched junction nucleotides: 9. This CDR3 comprises 18 residues. CDR3 sequence (DNA): TGTGCCAGCAGTTCCCCGACAGGGATTAGCTCTGGGGCCAACGTCCTGACTTTC. Translation gives CASSSPTGISSGANVLTF.

In DNA, the CDR3 is TGTGCCAGCAGCCTTAAAAGCAATCAGCCCCAGCATTTT. Protein sequence: CASSLKSNQPQHF. V usage is TRBV12-3 or TRBV12-4 and J usage is TRBJ1-5; D gene uncertain. CDR3 size: 13 residues. V was cut by 6 bases and J by 1 base, with 7 bases left in between.

This clone has only one observation. The chain couples TRBV24-1 to TRBJ1-3, with D tentatively TRBD1 (6 bases). The CDR3 runs 19 residues. Germline-derived CDR1 and CDR2 are KGHDR and SFDVKD. The V gene lost 0 bases and the J gene lost 0 bases, with 17 bases spanning the gap. The CDR3 region has the DNA TGTGCCACCAGTGATTTGCGGCGACAGGTTGCCATCTCTGGAAACACCATATATTTT. As protein: CATSDLRRQVAISGNTIYF.

This sequence joins TRBV7-9 and TRBJ1-3; perhaps TRBD1 as D (5 bases). The CDR3 is made up of 15 amino acids. The germline V gene encodes CDR1 SEHNR and CDR2 FQNEAQ (reference sequence). V dropped 2 bases and J dropped 2 bases, with 10 bases sitting between them. The CDR3 nucleotides read TGTGCCAGCAGCTTACGGGGGATTGCTGGAAACACCATATATTTT. It translates to CASSLRGIAGNTIYF.

The chain carries TRBV5-6 and TRBJ2-7; tentatively, D is TRBD1 (5 bases). V was shortened by 4 bases and J by 3 bases, with 8 bases between the two germline ends. CDR1 and CDR2 (germline): SGHDT, YYEEEE. This CDR3 comprises 12 residues. CDR3: CASSPQGYEQYF. For the CDR3, the DNA is TGTGCCAGCAGCCCGCAGGGCTACGAGCAGTACTTC.

The rearrangement links TRBV5-5 to TRBJ1-1; D is undetermined. The germline V gene encodes CDR1 SGHKS and CDR2 YYEKEE (reference sequence). The CDR3 spans 14 residues. Deletions cut 0 bases from V and 6 bases from J, with 12 bases between. Here the CDR3 reads CASSLDGYVAEAFF. The CDR3 coding sequence is TGTGCCAGCAGCTTGGACGGGTATGTCGCTGAAGCTTTCTTT.

The rearrangement links TRBV19 to TRBJ1-4; D ambiguous. V was cut by 3 bases and J by 0 bases, with 8 bases left in between. Germline V gene lookup returns CDR1 LNHDA and CDR2 SQIVND (reference sequence). This CDR3 region has 15 residues. This CDR3 reads CASSIFASTNEKLFF. The CDR3 nucleotides read TGTGCCAGTAGTATCTTTGCGTCAACTAATGAAAAACTGTTTTTT.

The genes are TRBV10-3 and TRBJ2-1; 12 bases match TRBD1. The CDR3 is 17 residues long. Germline trimming cut 2 bases from V and 6 bases from J; bases unmatched to any gene: 8. CDR1 and CDR2 from the germline V gene are ENHRY and SYGVKD. Here the CDR3 reads CAISEGTGTGGFNEQFF. In DNA, the CDR3 is TGTGCCATCAGTGAGGGGACCGGGACAGGGGGCTTCAATGAGCAGTTCTTC.

The chain recombines TRBV6-1 with TRBJ2-7, with D maybe TRBD1 (6 bases). CDR1 and CDR2 (germline): MNHNS, SASEGT. Trimming left V 3 bases short and J 0 bases short, with 15 bases between. The CDR3 loop spans 16 amino acids. CDR3 loop: CASSDDRFLSSYEQYF. CDR3 nucleotide sequence: TGTGCCAGCAGTGATGACAGGTTCCTAAGCTCCTACGAGCAGTACTTC.

The genes are TRBV12-3 or TRBV12-4 and TRBJ1-4; D ambiguous. The CDR3 has 11 residues. V dropped 3 bases and J dropped 7 bases, with 3 bases sitting between them. DNA of the CDR3: TGTGCCAGCAGTTTGGGTGAAAAACTGTTTTTT. As protein: CASSLGEKLFF.

The V gene is TRBV6-5, the J gene TRBJ2-7; TRBD1 matches 7 bases. Germline lookup yields CDR1 MNHEY and CDR2 SVGAGI. Trimming cost V 2 bases and J 0 bases; bases outside gene matches: 7. This CDR3 is built from 16 residues. The CDR3 sequence is CASSYTQGYHSYEQYF. DNA for the CDR3: TGTGCCAGCAGTTACACACAGGGGTACCACTCCTACGAGCAGTACTTC.

The chain carries TRBV11-1 and TRBJ1-2; D is unresolved. The CDR3 has 13 amino acids. In germline, CDR1 is SGHAT, CDR2 FQDESV (reference sequence). V gave up 5 bases and J gave up 3 bases, with 10 bases separating them. The CDR3 region has the DNA TGTGCCAGCAGCCCTGGGATTTACTATGGCTACACCTTC. It translates to CASSPGIYYGYTF.

This chain links TRBV5-6 with TRBJ2-1; D perhaps matches TRBD1 (6 bases). CDR1 and CDR2 from the germline V gene are SGHDT and YYEEEE. The CDR3 loop spans 15 amino acids. Trimming removed 2 bases at V and 2 bases at J, with 11 bases between. In nucleotides, the CDR3 is TGTGCCAGCAGCTTCCCCGACAGGACCTACAATGAGCAGTTCTTC. It encodes CASSFPDRTYNEQFF.

V gene TRBV10-1 combines with J gene TRBJ1-3; D ambiguous. The CDR3 totals 16 residues. The V end was cut by 5 bases, the J end by 0 bases, with 14 bases between. Germline V gene data show CDR1 as WNHNN and CDR2 as SYGVQD (reference sequence). The CDR3 region is CASSSGSPFSGNTIYF. CDR3 DNA sequence: TGCGCCAGCAGTTCGGGCAGCCCTTTCTCTGGAAACACCATATATTTT.

This clone was detected only a few times. The gene calls are TRBV12-3 or TRBV12-4 and TRBJ1-2; 8 nucleotides match TRBD1. Unmatched junction bases numbered 1, after V lost 3 bases and J lost 7 bases. The CDR3 loop spans 12 amino acids. The chain's CDR3 is CASSFGTGGYTF. CDR3 coding DNA: TGTGCCAGCAGTTTCGGGACAGGTGGCTACACCTTC.

The J gene is TRBJ2-1, the V gene TRBV19, with 8 bases lining up with TRBD2. Germline CDR1 and CDR2: LNHDA and SQIVND (reference sequence). CDR3 length equals 13 residues. Germline trimming cut 4 bases from V and 8 bases from J; bases unmatched to any gene: 4. The CDR3 DNA follows: TGTGCCAGTAGTAGCCAGCGGGGGTATGAGCAGTTCTTC. Translation: CASSSQRGYEQFF.

The chain combines TRBV5-8 with TRBJ2-7; D not resolved. CDR1 SGHTS and CDR2 YDEGEE come from the germline V gene. The CDR3 loop spans 13 amino acids. V lost 1 base and J lost 2, with 7 bases in between. The CDR3: CASSLLRTYEQYF. The CDR3 nucleotides are TGTGCCAGCAGCTTGCTCAGAACCTACGAGCAGTACTTC.

This clone has more than one count but fewer than ten. This sequence joins TRBV4-1 and TRBJ2-3, with D perhaps TRBD2 (6 bases). The CDR3 extends over 17 amino acids. V dropped 4 bases and J dropped 0 bases, with 17 bases sitting between them. The germline CDR1 and CDR2 sequences are MGHRA and YSYEKL. The CDR3, as DNA: TGCGCCAGCAGCCGAGGGGCAGCGGGTACTAGCACAGATACGCAGTATTTT. It specifies CASSRGAAGTSTDTQYF.

The gene calls are TRBV6-4 and TRBJ2-1; tentative D call: TRBD2 (6 bases). With 3 bases removed from V and 4 bases from J, the gap between germline ends came to 16 bases. This CDR3 comprises 16 residues. Per the germline V gene, CDR1 is MRHNA and CDR2 is SNTAGT. CDR3 bases: TGTGCCAGCAGTGAGCAGGCGGGGTACCCTTACAATGAGCAGTTCTTC. Encoded protein: CASSEQAGYPYNEQFF.

The genes are TRBV5-1 and TRBJ2-2; 7 nucleotides match TRBD1. Looked up from germline, CDR1 is SGHRS and CDR2 is YFSETQ. After removal of 5 bases from V and 1 base from J, the junction contained 8 bases not matched to a gene. CDR3 length: 16 amino acids. CDR3 DNA sequence: TGCGCCAGCAGGCAAACAGGGGATTTGAACACCGGGGAGCTGTTTTTT. It yields the protein CASRQTGDLNTGELFF.

The chain carries TRBV29-1 and TRBJ2-3; no reliable D call. The V and J ends lost 3 bases and 1 base respectively, with 5 bases between them. This CDR3 comprises 12 residues. Germline CDR1 SQVTM, CDR2 ANQGSEA. The CDR3 DNA sequence: TGCAGCGTTGAGGTCGGCACAGATACGCAGTATTTT. Its protein product is CSVEVGTDTQYF.

The rearrangement links TRBV24-1 to TRBJ1-1; TRBD1 is a possible D gene (5 bases). Germline loops: CDR1 KGHDR, CDR2 SFDVKD. Trimming took off 3 bases at V and 8 bases at J, with 12 bases between the two ends. This CDR3 comprises 13 residues. The DNA for the CDR3 is TGTGCCACCAGTGATAGATGGGGGGGAGAAGCTTTCTTT. Translation gives CATSDRWGGEAFF.

The V gene is TRBV11-3, the J gene TRBJ2-5; possibly TRBD1 for D (6 bases). CDR1 is SGHNT and CDR2 is YENEEA in the germline V gene. This CDR3 comprises 13 residues. V lost 7 bases, J lost 5 bases, and 14 bases lay in between. The DNA of the CDR3 is TGTGCCAGCACGCGGGCAGGGGACGAGACCCAGTACTTC. Its protein is CASTRAGDETQYF.

This clone appeared a single time. The CDR3 coding sequence is TGTGCCAGCAGCGGAGGGACAGCTTATCAGCCCCAGCATTTT. Its translation is CASSGGTAYQPQHF. The chain uses TRBV6-6 and TRBJ1-5; TRBD1 matches 7 bases. J was trimmed by 5 bases and V by 6 bases; bases with no gene match: 7. Germline lookup yields CDR1 MNHNY and CDR2 SVGAGI (reference sequence). The CDR3 totals 14 residues.